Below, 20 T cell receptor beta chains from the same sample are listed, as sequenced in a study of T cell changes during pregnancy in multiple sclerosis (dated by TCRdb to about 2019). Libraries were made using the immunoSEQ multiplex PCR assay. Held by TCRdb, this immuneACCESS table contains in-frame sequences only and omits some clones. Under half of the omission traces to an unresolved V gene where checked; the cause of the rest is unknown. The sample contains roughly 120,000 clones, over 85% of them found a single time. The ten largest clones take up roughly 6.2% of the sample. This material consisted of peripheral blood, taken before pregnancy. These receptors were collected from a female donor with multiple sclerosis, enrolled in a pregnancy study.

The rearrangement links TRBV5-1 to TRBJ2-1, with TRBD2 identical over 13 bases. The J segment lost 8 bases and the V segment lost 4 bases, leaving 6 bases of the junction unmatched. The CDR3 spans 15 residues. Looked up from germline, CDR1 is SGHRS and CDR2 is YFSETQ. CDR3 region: CASSTWTSGSYEQFF. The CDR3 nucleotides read TGCGCCAGCAGCACCTGGACTAGCGGGAGTTATGAGCAGTTCTTC.

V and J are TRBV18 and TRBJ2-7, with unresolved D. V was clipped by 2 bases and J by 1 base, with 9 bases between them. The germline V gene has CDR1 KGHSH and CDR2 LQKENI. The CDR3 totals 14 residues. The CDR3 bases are TGTGCCAGCTCACCAACGACAAGTTCCTACGAGCAGTACTTC. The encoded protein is CASSPTTSSYEQYF.

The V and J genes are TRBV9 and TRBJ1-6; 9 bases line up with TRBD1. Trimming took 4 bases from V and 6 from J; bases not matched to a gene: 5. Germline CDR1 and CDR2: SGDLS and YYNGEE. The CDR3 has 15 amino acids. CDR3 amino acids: CASSSTGGVNSPLHF. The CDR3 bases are TGTGCCAGCAGCTCGACAGGGGGAGTTAATTCACCCCTCCACTTT.

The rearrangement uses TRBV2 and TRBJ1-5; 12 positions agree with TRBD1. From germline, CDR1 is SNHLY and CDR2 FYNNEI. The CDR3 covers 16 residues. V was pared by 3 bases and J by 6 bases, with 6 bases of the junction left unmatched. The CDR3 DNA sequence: TGTGCCAGCAGTGAGGGGACAGGGGGCGCGGGTCAGCCCCAGCATTTT. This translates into CASSEGTGGAGQPQHF. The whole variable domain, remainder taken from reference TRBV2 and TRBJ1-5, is EPEVTQTPSHQVTQMGQEVILRCVPISNHLYFYWYRQILGQKVEFLVSFYNNEISEKSEIFDDQFSVERPDGSNFTLKIRSTKLEDSAMYFCASSEGTGGAGQPQHFGDGTRLSIL.

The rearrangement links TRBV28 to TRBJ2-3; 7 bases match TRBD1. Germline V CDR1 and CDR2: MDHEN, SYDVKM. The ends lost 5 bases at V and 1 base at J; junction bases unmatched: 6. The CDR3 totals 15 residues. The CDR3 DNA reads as TGTGCCAGCAGTCCCGGGACAGCCGGCACAGATACGCAGTATTTT. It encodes CASSPGTAGTDTQYF. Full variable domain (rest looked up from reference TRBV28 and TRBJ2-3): DVKVTQSSRYLVKRTGEKVFLECVQDMDHENMFWYRQDPGLGLRLIYFSYDVKMKEKGDIPEGYSVSREKKERFSLILESASTNQTSMYLCASSPGTAGTDTQYFGPGTRLTVL.

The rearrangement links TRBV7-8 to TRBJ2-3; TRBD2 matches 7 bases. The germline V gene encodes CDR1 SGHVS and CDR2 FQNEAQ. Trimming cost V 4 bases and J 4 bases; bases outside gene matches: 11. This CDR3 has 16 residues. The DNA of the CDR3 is TGTGCCAGCAGCTCCACGACTAGCTTCCCCTCAGATACGCAGTATTTT. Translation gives CASSSTTSFPSDTQYF.

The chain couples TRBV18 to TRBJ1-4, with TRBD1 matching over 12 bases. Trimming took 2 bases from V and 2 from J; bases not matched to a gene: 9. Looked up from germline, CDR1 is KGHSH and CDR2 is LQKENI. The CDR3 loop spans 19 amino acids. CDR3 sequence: CASSPWAGTGGRTNEKLFF. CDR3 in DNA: TGTGCCAGCTCACCATGGGCTGGGACAGGGGGCCGCACTAATGAAAAACTGTTTTTT.

This CDR3 reads CASSSGTGDYGYTF. CDR3 DNA: TGCGCCAGCAGCTCTGGGACAGGGGACTATGGCTACACCTTC. The rearrangement uses TRBV5-1 and TRBJ1-2, with 10 bases fitting TRBD1. The length of the CDR3 is 14 residues. V lost 3 bases to trimming and J lost 3 bases; unmatched junction nucleotides: 2. The V gene's germline CDR1 is SGHRS and CDR2 YFSETQ.

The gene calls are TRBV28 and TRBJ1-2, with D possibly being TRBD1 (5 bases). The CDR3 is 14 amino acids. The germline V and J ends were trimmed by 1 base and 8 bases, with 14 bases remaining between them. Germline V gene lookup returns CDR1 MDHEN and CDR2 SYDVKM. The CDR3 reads CASSLSAGIAGYTF. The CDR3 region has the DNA TGTGCCAGCAGTTTATCGGCAGGGATTGCCGGCTACACCTTC.

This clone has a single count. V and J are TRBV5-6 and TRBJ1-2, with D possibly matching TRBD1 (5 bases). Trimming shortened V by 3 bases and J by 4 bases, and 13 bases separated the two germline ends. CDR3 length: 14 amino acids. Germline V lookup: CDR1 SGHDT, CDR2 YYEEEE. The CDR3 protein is CASSSRDRSYGYTF. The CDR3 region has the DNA TGTGCCAGCAGCTCCCGAGACAGATCCTATGGCTACACCTTC.

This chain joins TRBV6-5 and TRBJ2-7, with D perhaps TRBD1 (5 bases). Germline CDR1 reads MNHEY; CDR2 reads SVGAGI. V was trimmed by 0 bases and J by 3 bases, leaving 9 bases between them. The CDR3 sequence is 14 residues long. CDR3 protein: CASSYSVQGYEQYF. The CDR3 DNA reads TGTGCCAGCAGTTACTCCGTCCAGGGCTACGAGCAGTACTTC.

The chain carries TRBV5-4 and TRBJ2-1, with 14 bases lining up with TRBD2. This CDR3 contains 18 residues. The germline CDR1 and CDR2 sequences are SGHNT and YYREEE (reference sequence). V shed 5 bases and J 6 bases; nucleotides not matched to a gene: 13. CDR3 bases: TGTGCCAGCAGACCCACCTTGACTAGCGGGAGGGCCCTCAATGAGCAGTTCTTC. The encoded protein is CASRPTLTSGRALNEQFF.

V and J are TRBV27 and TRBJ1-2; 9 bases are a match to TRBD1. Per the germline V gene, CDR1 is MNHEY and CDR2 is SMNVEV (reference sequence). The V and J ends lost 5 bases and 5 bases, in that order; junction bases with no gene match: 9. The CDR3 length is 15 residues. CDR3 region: CASSPADRGNYGYTF. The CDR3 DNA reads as TGTGCCAGCAGTCCCGCGGACAGGGGTAATTATGGCTACACCTTC.

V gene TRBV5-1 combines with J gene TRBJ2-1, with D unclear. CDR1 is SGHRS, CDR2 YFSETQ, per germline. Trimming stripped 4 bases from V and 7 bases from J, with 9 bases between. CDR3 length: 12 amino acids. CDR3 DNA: TGCGCCAGCAGCCTTGGCGGTAATGAGCAGTTCTTC. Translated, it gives CASSLGGNEQFF.

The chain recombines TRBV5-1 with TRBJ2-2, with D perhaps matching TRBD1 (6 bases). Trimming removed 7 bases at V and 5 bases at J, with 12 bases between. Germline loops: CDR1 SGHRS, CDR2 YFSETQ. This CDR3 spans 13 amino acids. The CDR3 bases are TGCGCCAGCCAGTTCGACAGGACCGGGGAGCTGTTTTTT. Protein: CASQFDRTGELFF.

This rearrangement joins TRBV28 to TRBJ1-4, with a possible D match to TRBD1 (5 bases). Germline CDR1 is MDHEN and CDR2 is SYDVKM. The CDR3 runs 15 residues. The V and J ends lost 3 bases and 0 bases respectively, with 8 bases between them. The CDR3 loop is CASSFGGATNEKLFF. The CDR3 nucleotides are TGTGCCAGCAGTTTTGGGGGGGCAACTAATGAAAAACTGTTTTTT.

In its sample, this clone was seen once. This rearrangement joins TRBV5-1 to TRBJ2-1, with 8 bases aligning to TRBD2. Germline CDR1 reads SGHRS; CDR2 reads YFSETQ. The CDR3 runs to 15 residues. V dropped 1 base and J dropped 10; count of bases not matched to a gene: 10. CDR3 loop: CASSLYFGGAWEQFF. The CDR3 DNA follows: TGCGCCAGCAGCTTGTATTTCGGGGGGGCCTGGGAGCAGTTCTTC.

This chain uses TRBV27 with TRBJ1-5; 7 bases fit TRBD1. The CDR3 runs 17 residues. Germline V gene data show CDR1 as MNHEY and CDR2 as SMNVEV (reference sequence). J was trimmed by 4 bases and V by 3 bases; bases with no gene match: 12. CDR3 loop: CASSLRSGGWVNQPQHF. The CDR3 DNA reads TGTGCCAGCAGTTTGAGGTCAGGGGGTTGGGTAAATCAGCCCCAGCATTTT.

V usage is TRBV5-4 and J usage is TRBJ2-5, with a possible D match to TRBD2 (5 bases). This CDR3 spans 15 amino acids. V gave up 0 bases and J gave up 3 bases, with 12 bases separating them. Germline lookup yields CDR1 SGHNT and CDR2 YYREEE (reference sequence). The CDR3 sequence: CASSLAGRAEETQYF. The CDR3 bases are TGTGCCAGCAGCTTGGCCGGGCGGGCAGAAGAGACCCAGTACTTC.

CDR3 sequence reads: CASSPTNPVAGGNYEQYF. CDR3 DNA sequence: TGTGCCAGCAGCCCCACAAACCCAGTTGCGGGAGGGAACTACGAGCAGTACTTC. The gene calls are TRBV7-9 and TRBJ2-7; TRBD2 matches at 9 bases. Losses at the gene ends were 5 bases for V and 3 bases for J; bases not matched to a gene: 17. The CDR3 has 18 amino acids. Germline-derived CDR1 and CDR2 are SEHNR and FQNEAQ (reference sequence).